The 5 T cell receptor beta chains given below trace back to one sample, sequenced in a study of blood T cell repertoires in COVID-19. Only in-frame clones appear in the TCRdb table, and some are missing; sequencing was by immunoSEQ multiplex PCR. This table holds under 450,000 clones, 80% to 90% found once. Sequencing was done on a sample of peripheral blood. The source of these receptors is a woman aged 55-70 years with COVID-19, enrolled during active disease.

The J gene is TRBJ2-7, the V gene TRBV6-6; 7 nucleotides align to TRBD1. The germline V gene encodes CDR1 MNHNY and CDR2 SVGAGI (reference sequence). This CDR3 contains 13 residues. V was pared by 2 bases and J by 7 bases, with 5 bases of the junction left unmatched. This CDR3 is CASSYRDRGEQYF. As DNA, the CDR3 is TGTGCCAGCAGTTACAGGGACAGAGGGGAGCAGTACTTC.

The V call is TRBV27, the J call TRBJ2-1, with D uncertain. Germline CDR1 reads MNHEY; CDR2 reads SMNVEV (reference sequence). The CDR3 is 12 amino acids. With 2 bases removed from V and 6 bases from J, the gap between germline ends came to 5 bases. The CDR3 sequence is CASSLRANEQFF. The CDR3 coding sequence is TGTGCCAGCAGTTTAAGAGCCAATGAGCAGTTCTTC.

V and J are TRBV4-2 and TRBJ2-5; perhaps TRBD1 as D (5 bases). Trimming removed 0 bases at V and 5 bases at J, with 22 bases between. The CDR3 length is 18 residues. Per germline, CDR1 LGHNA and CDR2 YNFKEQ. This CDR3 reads CASSQEGATGILVETQYF. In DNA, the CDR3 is TGTGCCAGCAGCCAAGAAGGGGCCACTGGCATCCTGGTGGAGACCCAGTACTTC.

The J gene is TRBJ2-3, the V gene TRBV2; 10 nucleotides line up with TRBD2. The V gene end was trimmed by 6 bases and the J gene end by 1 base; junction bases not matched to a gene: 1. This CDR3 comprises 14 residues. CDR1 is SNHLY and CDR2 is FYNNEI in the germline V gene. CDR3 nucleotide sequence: TGTGCCAGCAGAACTAGCGGGGGCACAGATACGCAGTATTTT. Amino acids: CASRTSGGTDTQYF.

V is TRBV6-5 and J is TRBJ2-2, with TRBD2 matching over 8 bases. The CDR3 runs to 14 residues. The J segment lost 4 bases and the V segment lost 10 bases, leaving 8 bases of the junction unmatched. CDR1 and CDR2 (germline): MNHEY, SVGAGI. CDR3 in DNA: TGTGCCATCTTCAGCGGGGGCGGCACCGGGGAGCTGTTTTTT. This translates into CAIFSGGGTGELFF.